The next 24 T cell receptor beta chains were all read from a single sample in a study of T cell responses to AZD1222 COVID-19 vaccine. Assay used: immunoSEQ multiplex PCR; TCRdb lists only in-frame clones, some missing. The sample consists of roughly 100,000 clones, roughly nine tenths of them appearing once. This specimen was peripheral blood, taken on day 0 of AZD1222 vaccination. Receptor source: an adult in good health.

This sequence joins TRBV21-1 and TRBJ1-5; the D call TRBD1 from the table was never checked on the DNA. TRBV21-1 is given as a pseudogene. The CDR3 consists of 19 residues. This CDR3 is CASRWTWDSKRFSNQPQHF. DNA for the CDR3: TGTGCCAGCAGATGGACTTGGGACAGCAAGAGATTTAGCAATCAGCCCCAGCATTTT.

The gene calls are TRBV2 and TRBJ1-4, with 10 bases aligning to TRBD1. From germline, CDR1 is SNHLY and CDR2 FYNNEI. The CDR3 consists of 14 residues. Germline trimming cut 6 bases from V and 8 bases from J; bases unmatched to any gene: 6. The CDR3 loop is CASSPGQGREKLFF. DNA of the CDR3: TGTGCCAGCAGCCCGGGACAGGGGCGGGAAAAACTGTTTTTT.

In this sample, this clone turned up a few times. The rearrangement uses TRBV5-6 and TRBJ2-7; 7 nucleotides match TRBD1. The CDR3 length is 15 residues. Germline V lookup: CDR1 SGHDT, CDR2 YYEEEE. V dropped 2 bases and J dropped 6; count of bases not matched to a gene: 11. The CDR3 is CASSFQGEPYGEQYF. In DNA, the CDR3 is TGTGCCAGCAGCTTTCAGGGGGAACCATATGGCGAGCAGTACTTC.

V and J are TRBV6-5 and TRBJ2-1, with 9 bases aligning to TRBD1. Germline V gives CDR1 MNHEY, CDR2 SVGAGI. V dropped 7 bases and J dropped 4; count of bases not matched to a gene: 5. CDR3 length: 14 residues. Here the CDR3 reads CASKTGGAYNEQFF. CDR3 in DNA: TGTGCCAGCAAAACAGGGGGCGCATACAATGAGCAGTTCTTC.

This chain uses TRBV18 with TRBJ2-1, with D hard to call. The CDR3 is 12 residues long. V was trimmed by 3 bases and J by 7 bases, leaving 7 bases between them. CDR1 and CDR2 (germline): KGHSH, LQKENI. CDR3 protein: CASSPSTNEQFF. CDR3 bases: TGTGCCAGCTCACCGTCTACTAATGAGCAGTTCTTC.

The V and J genes are TRBV28 and TRBJ2-7; a weak D match, TRBD1 (6 bases). Germline V gives CDR1 MDHEN, CDR2 SYDVKM. Trimming shortened V by 2 bases and J by 1 base, and 12 bases separated the two germline ends. CDR3 length equals 15 residues. CDR3 sequence reads: CASSLGGLLSYEQYF. CDR3 nucleotides: TGTGCCAGCAGTTTAGGGGGCCTCCTTTCCTACGAGCAGTACTTC.

The rearrangement uses TRBV6-5 and TRBJ2-2; D ambiguous. V was shortened by 0 bases and J by 0 bases, with 8 bases between the two germline ends. The CDR3 has 16 amino acids. Germline V gene data show CDR1 as MNHEY and CDR2 as SVGAGI. The CDR3: CASSYSELTNTGELFF. The CDR3 DNA follows: TGTGCCAGCAGTTACTCAGAGCTTACGAACACCGGGGAGCTGTTTTTT.

The chain combines TRBV6-2 or TRBV6-3 with TRBJ2-3; D unresolved. The germline V and J ends were trimmed by 5 bases and 0 bases, with 15 bases remaining between them. Germline loops: CDR1 MNHEY, CDR2 SVGEGT. The length of the CDR3 is 16 residues. The CDR3 coding sequence is TGTGCCAGCAGTGGGTACCTTGACCCAAGCACAGATACGCAGTATTTT. Its protein is CASSGYLDPSTDTQYF.

This clone was found a few times. The CDR3 coding sequence is TGTGCCTGGAGTGTAAGTACCAACACTGAAGCTTTCTTT. Its translation is CAWSVSTNTEAFF. The V gene is TRBV30, the J gene TRBJ1-1; D unclear. Germline loops: CDR1 GTSNPN, CDR2 SVGIG (reference sequence). Trimming left V 0 bases short and J 2 bases short, with 7 bases between. The CDR3 spans 13 residues.

This clone was seen only once. V usage is TRBV7-2 and J usage is TRBJ2-7, with D tentatively TRBD1 or TRBD2 (5 bases each). The germline gives CDR1 SGHTA, CDR2 FQGNSA. The CDR3 runs 15 residues. The V end was cut by 3 bases, the J end by 6 bases, with 18 bases between. The CDR3 spells CASSFTRDPLGEQYF. CDR3 sequence (DNA): TGTGCCAGCAGCTTCACCCGGGACCCACTCGGCGAGCAGTACTTC. The full variable domain, with the rest looked up from reference TRBV7-2 and TRBJ2-7, is GAGVSQSPSNKVTEKGKDVELRCDPISGHTALYWYRQSLGQGLEFLIYFQGNSAPDKSGLPSDRFSAERTGGSVSTLTIQRTQQEDSAVYLCASSFTRDPLGEQYFGPGTRLTVT.

CDR3 protein: CASSIVTGYNQPQHF. The CDR3 DNA reads as TGTGCCAGTAGTATAGTAACGGGATACAATCAGCCCCAGCATTTT. The V and J genes are TRBV19 and TRBJ1-5; D unresolved. Germline CDR1 is LNHDA and CDR2 is SQIVND (reference sequence). This CDR3 has 15 amino acids. Trimming took 1 base from V and 3 from J, leaving 10 bases between them.

V gene TRBV30 combines with J gene TRBJ2-5; 9 positions agree with TRBD1. The V gene's germline CDR1 is GTSNPN and CDR2 SVGIG (reference sequence). This CDR3 region has 16 residues. The junction had 10 bases not matched to a gene; V was cut back by 0 bases and J by 5 bases. The DNA of the CDR3 is TGTGCCTGGAGTGTACCGAACAGGGGGCCGAAGGAGACCCAGTACTTC. Residues: CAWSVPNRGPKETQYF.

V and J are TRBV5-1 and TRBJ2-1; TRBD2 agrees at 9 bases. In germline, CDR1 is SGHRS, CDR2 YFSETQ. V lost 3 bases to trimming and J lost 4 bases; unmatched junction nucleotides: 5. The CDR3 contains 15 residues. CDR3 region: CASSWRLAAYNEQFF. In nucleotides, the CDR3 is TGCGCCAGCAGCTGGCGACTAGCGGCTTACAATGAGCAGTTCTTC.

The chain carries TRBV5-1 and TRBJ1-2; 9 bases are shared with TRBD1. The CDR3 is made up of 14 amino acids. Per germline, CDR1 SGHRS and CDR2 YFSETQ. The J segment lost 1 base and the V segment lost 4 bases, leaving 2 bases of the junction unmatched. For the CDR3, the DNA is TGCGCCAGCAGCCAGACAGGGGGTAACTATGGCTACACCTTC. Its translation: CASSQTGGNYGYTF.

The chain links TRBV19 to TRBJ1-5; D is ambiguous. Germline lookup yields CDR1 LNHDA and CDR2 SQIVND (reference sequence). Trimming cost V 4 bases and J 5 bases, with 12 bases left between them. The CDR3 spans 14 residues. The CDR3 nucleotides read TGTGCCAGTAGTAGCCCCGACGGAGATCAGCCCCAGCATTTT. This codes for CASSSPDGDQPQHF.

J is TRBJ2-3 and V is TRBV5-4, with TRBD2 identical over 7 bases. The ends lost 4 bases at V and 5 bases at J; junction bases unmatched: 10. This CDR3 has 15 amino acids. Germline assignment: CDR1 SGHNT and CDR2 YYREEE (reference sequence). CDR3 amino acids: CASSAGLERRDTQYF. DNA for the CDR3: TGTGCCAGCAGCGCCGGACTAGAAAGGAGAGATACGCAGTATTTT.

This chain joins TRBV7-2 and TRBJ1-2; D call uncertain. V was shortened by 5 bases and J by 2 bases, with 9 bases between the two germline ends. Germline V lookup: CDR1 SGHTA, CDR2 FQGNSA. The CDR3 sequence is 13 residues long. CDR3 bases: TGTGCCAGCAGCAAGGCCCGGAACTATGGCTACACCTTC. The encoded protein is CASSKARNYGYTF.

J is TRBJ2-5 and V is TRBV5-1, with D uncertain. Germline assignment: CDR1 SGHRS and CDR2 YFSETQ. V lost 0 bases, J lost 5 bases, and 11 bases lay in between. The CDR3 loop spans 14 amino acids. CDR3 bases: TGCGCCAGCAGCTTGGAGGGCAGGACGGAGACCCAGTACTTC. Encoded protein: CASSLEGRTETQYF.

This clone has a single count. This chain uses TRBV5-6 with TRBJ1-6; tentatively, D is TRBD1 (5 bases). Germline CDR1 reads SGHDT; CDR2 reads YYEEEE. V was clipped by 4 bases and J by 7 bases, with 18 bases between them. The CDR3 totals 16 residues. CDR3 residues: CASSRGPGEGNSPLHF. Written as DNA, the CDR3 is TGTGCCAGCAGCAGGGGACCGGGGGAAGGAAATTCACCCCTCCACTTT. Using reference TRBV5-6 and TRBJ1-6 for the parts outside the CDR3, the full variable domain is DAGVTQSPTHLIKTRGQQVTLRCSPKSGHDTVSWYQQALGQGPQFIFQYYEEEERQRGNFPDRFSGHQFPNYSSELNVNALLLGDSALYLCASSRGPGEGNSPLHFGNGTRLTVT.

Turning to this clone: One end of the junction is discordant with germline, which a read error may explain. The chain links TRBV7-7 to TRBJ2-1; a weak D match, TRBD1 (6 bases). This CDR3 is 15 amino acids long. CDR1 SSHAT and CDR2 FNYEAQ come from the germline V gene (reference sequence). The CDR3 DNA follows: TGTGCTAGCAGCTTAGCTTTACAGGGTACTACTGAGCAGTTCTTC. As protein: CASSLALQGTTEQFF.

The rearrangement uses TRBV18 and TRBJ1-3; a possible D gene is TRBD1 (5 bases). Germline CDR1 KGHSH, CDR2 LQKENI. The CDR3 is 16 residues long. The V and J ends lost 3 bases and 3 bases respectively, with 15 bases between them. The CDR3 sequence is CASSPPGRGDGNTIYF. The CDR3, as DNA: TGTGCCAGCTCACCCCCGGGGAGGGGTGATGGAAACACCATATATTTT.

The chain couples TRBV28 to TRBJ1-5; 7 bases align to TRBD1. Germline assignment: CDR1 MDHEN and CDR2 SYDVKM. Unmatched junction bases numbered 5, after V lost 5 bases and J lost 7 bases. The CDR3 loop spans 13 amino acids. The CDR3: CASSDRARQPQHF. DNA for the CDR3: TGTGCCAGCAGTGACAGGGCCAGACAGCCCCAGCATTTT.

The V call is TRBV27, the J call TRBJ1-2; 7 nucleotides align to TRBD1. This CDR3 has 13 amino acids. CDR1 is MNHEY, CDR2 SMNVEV, per germline (reference sequence). With 6 bases clipped from V and 7 bases from J, the junction kept 8 bases outside the gene matches. The CDR3 DNA follows: TGTGCCAGCAGAACAGGGGCGGGACTTGGCTACACCTTC. Its protein is CASRTGAGLGYTF.

The chain joins TRBV3-1 (or the pseudogene TRBV3-2) to TRBJ2-5, with no clear D. This CDR3 contains 16 residues. The germline gives CDR1 LGHDT, CDR2 YNNKEL (reference sequence). V shed 1 base and J shed 6 bases, with 18 bases lying between them. The CDR3 region is CASSQGETRYKKTQYF. CDR3 coding DNA: TGTGCCAGCAGCCAAGGAGAGACGCGATATAAGAAGACCCAGTACTTC.